This T cell receptor (beta chain) was observed in a study of CD8+CD57+ T cells in acquired aplastic anemia. Profiling of TCR beta VDJ combinations and CDR3 sequences used genomic DNA as template. TCRdb re-analysed the reads in MiXCR, keeping a single row per CDR3 protein. Of 200,000 or so distinct CDR3 sequences in the sample, 50% to 75% were seen once. The germline V gene has CDR1 SNHLY and CDR2 FYNNEI. This CDR3 is built from 11 residues. V lost 0 bases, J lost 14 bases, and 8 bases lay in between. Input material: sorted CD4+, CD8+, or CD8+CD57+ T cells (not recorded which) from PBMCs. This clonotype was obtained from a human donor with severe aplastic anemia or a healthy control (not recorded which). The chain recombines TRBV2 with TRBJ2-1; D is ambiguous. The CDR3 here is CASSEAVPKFF. The CDR3 coding sequence is TGTGCCAGCAGTGAAGCCGTACCCAAGTTCTTC.